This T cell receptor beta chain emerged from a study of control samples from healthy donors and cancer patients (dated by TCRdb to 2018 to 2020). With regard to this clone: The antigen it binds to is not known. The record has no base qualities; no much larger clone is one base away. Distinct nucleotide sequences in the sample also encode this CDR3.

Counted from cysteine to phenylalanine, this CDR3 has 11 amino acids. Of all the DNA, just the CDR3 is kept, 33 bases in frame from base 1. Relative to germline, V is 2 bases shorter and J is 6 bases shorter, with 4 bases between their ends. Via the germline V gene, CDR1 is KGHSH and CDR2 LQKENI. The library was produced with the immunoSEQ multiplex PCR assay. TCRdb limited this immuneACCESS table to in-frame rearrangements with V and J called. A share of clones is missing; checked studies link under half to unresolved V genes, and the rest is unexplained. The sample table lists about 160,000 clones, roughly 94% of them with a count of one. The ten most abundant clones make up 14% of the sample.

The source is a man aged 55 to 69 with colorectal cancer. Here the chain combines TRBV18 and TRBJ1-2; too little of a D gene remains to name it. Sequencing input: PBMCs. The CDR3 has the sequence CASSPGDGYTF. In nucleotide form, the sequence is TGTGCCAGCTCACCAGGGGATGGCTACACCTTC.